Below, 20 T cell receptor beta chains from the same sample are listed, as sequenced in a study of T cell repertoires in cytomegalovirus infection. TCRdb re-called the reads with MiXCR, one entry per CDR3 protein. Among approximately 990,000 distinct CDR3 sequences, 30% to 40% were seen once, and the ten largest hold about 14%. The antigens for these receptors are not known. The sequenced sample was cultured CD8+ T cells from PBMCs, obtained from culture after CMV antigen stimulation. The source of these receptors is a human donor in good health (CMV status not recorded). Some clones in this sample may be carry-over from other donors' samples.

This chain links TRBV7-9 with TRBJ2-1; TRBD1 or TRBD2 may be the D gene (5 bases each). The CDR3 consists of 12 residues. CDR1 SEHNR and CDR2 FQNEAQ come from the germline V gene (reference sequence). The ends were cut back, 0 bases at V and 9 bases at J, with 6 bases in the middle. CDR3 residues: CASSLAGTEQFF. For the CDR3, the DNA is TGTGCCAGCAGCTTAGCGGGGACTGAGCAGTTCTTC.

The chain joins TRBV5-5 to TRBJ1-6; 7 bases are a match to TRBD1. J gave up 10 bases and V 2 bases, and 9 bases lay outside the gene matches. The CDR3 runs to 15 residues. Per the germline V gene, CDR1 is SGHKS and CDR2 is YYEKEE (reference sequence). The CDR3 sequence is CASSFTGAFRSPLHF. In DNA form, the CDR3 reads TGTGCCAGCAGCTTTACAGGGGCGTTTAGGTCACCCCTCCACTTT.

This clonotype came up once. One junction end disagrees with the germline gene, perhaps due to a read error. The J gene is TRBJ1-2, the V gene TRBV11-2; 9 bases fit TRBD1. Germline lookup yields CDR1 SGHAT and CDR2 FQNNGV. The CDR3 runs 16 residues. The DNA of the CDR3 is TGTGCCGGCAGCCCGGGACAGGGATCTTTAAACTATGGCTACACCTTC. It is translated as CAGSPGQGSLNYGYTF.

This clonotype has a count of ten or more. The chain joins TRBV7-9 to TRBJ2-3; D is perhaps TRBD2 (5 bases). The CDR3 runs to 12 residues. V lost 3 bases and J lost 5, with 6 bases in between. Germline assignment: CDR1 SEHNR and CDR2 FQNEAQ (reference sequence). CDR3 sequence (DNA): TGTGCCAGCAGCTTCGGGGTAGATACGCAGTATTTT. It yields the protein CASSFGVDTQYF.

In this sample, this clonotype turned up a few times. The chain employs TRBV3-1 and TRBJ2-7; D is tentatively TRBD1 or TRBD2 (5 bases each). This CDR3 spans 14 amino acids. V was trimmed by 3 bases and J by 5 bases, leaving 14 bases between them. Looked up from germline, CDR1 is LGHDT and CDR2 is YNNKEL (reference sequence). The CDR3 loop is CASSQATGPNEQYV. The CDR3, as DNA: TGTGCCAGCAGCCAGGCCACGGGACCGAACGAGCAGTACGTC.

This clonotype was observed at least ten times. The chain carries TRBV12-3 or TRBV12-4 and TRBJ1-5; no definite D call. This CDR3 is built from 11 residues. Trimming took 4 bases from V and 10 from J, leaving 8 bases between them. CDR3 in DNA: TGTGCCAGCAGTTCCCCTGGTCCCCAGCATTTT. This sequence encodes CASSSPGPQHF.

The CDR3: CASSLERDTTEAFF. The CDR3 nucleotides read TGTGCCAGCAGCTTAGAACGGGACACTACTGAAGCTTTCTTT. The V and J genes are TRBV11-3 and TRBJ1-1; possible D gene TRBD1, 6 bases. The germline V and J ends were trimmed by 0 bases and 5 bases, with 10 bases remaining between them. CDR3 length: 14 residues. Looked up from germline, CDR1 is SGHNT and CDR2 is YENEEA. Full variable domain (remainder filled in from reference TRBV11-3 and TRBJ1-1): EAGVVQSPRYKIIEKKQPVAFWCNPISGHNTLYWYLQNLGQGPELLIRYENEEAVDDSQLPKDRFSAERLKGVDSTLKIQPAELGDSAVYLCASSLERDTTEAFFGQGTRLTVV.

This clonotype was counted only a few times. The genes are TRBV27 and TRBJ2-7; the D is unclear. With 7 bases removed from V and 5 bases from J, the gap between germline ends came to 15 bases. The germline V gene encodes CDR1 MNHEY and CDR2 SMNVEV (reference sequence). The length of the CDR3 is 13 residues. Here the CDR3 reads CASKTYRTNEQYF. The CDR3 DNA reads as TGTGCCAGCAAAACGTACAGAACGAACGAGCAGTACTTC.

The chain couples TRBV4-1 to TRBJ1-1, with no clear D. The CDR3 loop spans 14 amino acids. V lost 2 bases and J lost 8, with 15 bases in between. Germline V gene lookup returns CDR1 MGHRA and CDR2 YSYEKL. The CDR3 DNA is TGCGCCAGCAGCCAACCCAAAAGGACGGAGGAAGCTTTCTTT. Its translation is CASSQPKRTEEAFF.

This clonotype showed up many times. The rearrangement links TRBV7-8 to TRBJ2-3, with a weak D call TRBD2 (7 bases). V lost 2 bases and J lost 0, with 15 bases in between. Germline lookup yields CDR1 SGHVS and CDR2 FQNEAQ. The CDR3 covers 17 residues. The CDR3 nucleotides are TGTGCCAGCAGCTTAATTCGTCGGGGGGCCAGCACAGATACGCAGTATTTT. Translated: CASSLIRRGASTDTQYF.

The V call is TRBV12-5, the J call TRBJ1-1; unclear D gene. The CDR3 is 13 residues long. Germline CDR1 LGHNT, CDR2 FRNRAP. V lost 6 bases and J lost 0, with 8 bases in between. In DNA, the CDR3 is TGTGCTAGTGGCCTAACACTGAACACTGAAGCTTTCTTT. Protein: CASGLTLNTEAFF.

This clonotype appeared a few times. V gene TRBV7-9 combines with J gene TRBJ1-3; 7 nucleotides agree with TRBD1. Looked up from germline, CDR1 is SEHNR and CDR2 is FQNEAQ (reference sequence). Trimming at V came to 5 bases and at J to 0 bases, leaving 10 bases not matched to a gene. The CDR3 length is 17 residues. The CDR3 loop reads CASSERQGTFSGNTIYF. Written as DNA, the CDR3 is TGTGCCAGCAGCGAACGACAGGGAACCTTCTCTGGAAACACCATATATTTT.

The chain has TRBV11-1 and TRBJ2-5; 7 bases align to TRBD1. The CDR3 spans 14 residues. J lost 2 bases, V lost 11 bases, and 11 bases had no gene match. Germline V gene data show CDR1 as SGHAT and CDR2 as FQDESV (reference sequence). CDR3 in amino acids: CAGIQGLRQETQYF. The CDR3 bases are TGTGCCGGAATACAGGGGCTGAGGCAAGAGACCCAGTACTTC.

This clonotype occurred a few times. The chain employs TRBV6-2 or TRBV6-3 and TRBJ2-1; D uncertain. This CDR3 spans 15 amino acids. The V and J ends lost 0 bases and 7 bases respectively, with 13 bases between them. The germline V gene encodes CDR1 MNHEY and CDR2 SVGEGT. CDR3: CASSYSLQPPNEQFF. CDR3 nucleotides: TGTGCCAGCAGTTACTCACTACAGCCGCCAAATGAGCAGTTCTTC.

This clonotype was seen a handful of times. V and J are TRBV7-6 and TRBJ2-3; possible D gene TRBD2, 6 bases. Deletions cut 5 bases from V and 2 bases from J, with 17 bases between. This CDR3 has 16 residues. Germline V lookup: CDR1 SGHVS, CDR2 FNYEAQ. The CDR3 DNA reads TGTGCCAGCAGCCCGAGGGTAGGGGAGGCCACAGATACGCAGTATTTT. The encoded protein is CASSPRVGEATDTQYF. The whole variable domain, filled in from reference TRBV7-6 and TRBJ2-3, reads GAGVSQSPRYKVTKRGQDVALRCDPISGHVSLYWYRQALGQGPEFLTYFNYEAQQDKSGLPNDRFSAERPEGSISTLTIQRTEQRDSAMYRCASSPRVGEATDTQYFGPGTRLTVL.

In its sample, this clonotype was seen many times. The J gene is TRBJ1-6, the V gene TRBV28; D is ambiguous. The CDR3 contains 13 residues. Germline V CDR1 and CDR2: MDHEN, SYDVKM. Trimming left V 5 bases short and J 12 bases short, with 14 bases between. The CDR3 protein is CASSLLLQKPLHF. CDR3 nucleotide sequence: TGTGCCAGCAGTCTCCTCCTTCAGAAACCCCTCCACTTT.

The chain links TRBV20-1 to TRBJ2-5; the match to TRBD2 covers 10 bases. The CDR3 is made up of 17 amino acids. V lost 6 bases, J lost 0 bases, and 13 bases stayed unmatched. Germline CDR1 DFQATT, CDR2 SNEGSKA (reference sequence). The DNA of the CDR3 is TGCAGTGCCCGGGATGGGACTAGCGAGCGGTACCAAGAGACCCAGTACTTC. Amino acid sequence: CSARDGTSERYQETQYF.

This chain joins TRBV2 and TRBJ2-1, with D possibly TRBD2 on 6 matching bases. From germline, CDR1 is SNHLY and CDR2 FYNNEI. This CDR3 spans 17 amino acids. The V and J ends lost 0 bases and 4 bases respectively, with 16 bases between them. The CDR3 here is CASSEALVAEIYNEQFF. Here the CDR3 DNA reads TGTGCCAGCAGTGAAGCGCTGGTAGCGGAGATATACAATGAGCAGTTCTTC.

The V and J genes are TRBV7-4 and TRBJ1-5; no clear D. CDR1 and CDR2 (germline): SGHVT, SQSDAQ. CDR3 length: 15 residues. Trimming took 5 bases from V and 4 from J, leaving 15 bases between them. CDR3 in DNA: TGTGCCAGCAGCCCGGACGGAATCTTAAATCAGCCCCAGCATTTT. It is translated as CASSPDGILNQPQHF.

This chain uses TRBV6-2 or TRBV6-3 with TRBJ2-3; TRBD2 is a possible D gene (5 bases). Trimming took off 6 bases at V and 5 bases at J, with 21 bases between the two ends. This CDR3 region has 16 residues. Germline loops: CDR1 MNHEY, CDR2 SVGEGT. The CDR3 bases are TGTGCCAGCAGCTCCCCCGGGGTAGCGAGCGGAGATACGCAGTATTTT. This translates into CASSSPGVASGDTQYF.